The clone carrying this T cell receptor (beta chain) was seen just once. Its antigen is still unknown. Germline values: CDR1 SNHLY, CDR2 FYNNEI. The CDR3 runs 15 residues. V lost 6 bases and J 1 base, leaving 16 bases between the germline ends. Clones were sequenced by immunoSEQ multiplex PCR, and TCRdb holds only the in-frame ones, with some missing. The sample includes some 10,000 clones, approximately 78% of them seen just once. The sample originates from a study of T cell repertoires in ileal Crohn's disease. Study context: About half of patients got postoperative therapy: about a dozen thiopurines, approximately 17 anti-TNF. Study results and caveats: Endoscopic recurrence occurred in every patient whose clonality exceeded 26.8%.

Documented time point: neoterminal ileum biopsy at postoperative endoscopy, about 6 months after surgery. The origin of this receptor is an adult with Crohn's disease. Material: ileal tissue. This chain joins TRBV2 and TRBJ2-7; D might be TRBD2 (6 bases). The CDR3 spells CASSSPGLASYEQYF. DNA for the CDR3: TGTGCCAGCAGCTCTCCCGGGCTAGCGTCCTACGAGCAGTACTTC.